These T cell receptor beta chains were read from a single sample in a study of CD8 T cells in Susac syndrome. TCRdb redid the calling of the immunoSEQ multiplex PCR reads with MiXCR, one entry per CDR3 protein. This table has approximately 210,000 distinct CDR3 sequences, over 90% appearing once. The sequenced sample consisted of CD4+ T cells from PBMCs. These receptors were taken from a human donor with Susac syndrome. Both conserved end residues are part of each CDR3. A D gene is named only where the DNA matches it firmly. The size field is filled for only some rows; it gives once, few, many or a size class.

>-|TRBD1|TRBV29-1|TRBJ1-1
TGCAGCGTTGAGAGGACAGGGGGTTCGAACACTGAAGCTTTCTTT
CSVERTGGSNTEAFF
>-|TRBD1|TRBV27|TRBJ2-7
TGTGCCAGCAGTTTAGTTGCAGGGGGCGGCTACGAGCAGTACTTC
CASSLVAGGGYEQYF
>-|TRBD1|TRBV7-2|TRBJ1-2
TGTGCCAGCAGCCCCAGGGGGAGGGATTACTATGGCTACACCTTC
CASSPRGRDYYGYTF
>-|TRBD2|TRBV19|TRBJ2-7
TGTGCCAGTAGTAGGGGACTAGGCTACGCGGAGCAGTACTTC
CASSRGLGYAEQYF
>-|TRBD2|TRBV10-3|TRBJ2-1
TGTGCCATCAGTGACGGAGAACTAGCGGGGTTCTACAATGAGCAGTTCTTC
CAISDGELAGFYNEQFF
>-|TRBD1|TRBV5-1|TRBJ1-1
TGCGCCAGCAGCTTGGAGCCAGGGGGCATGAACACTGAAGCTTTCTTT
CASSLEPGGMNTEAFF
>-|-|TRBV7-2|TRBJ1-3
TGTGCCAGCAGCTCCCCTAACTCTGGAAACACCATATATTTT
CASSSPNSGNTIYF
>-|-|TRBV24-1|TRBJ2-1
TGTGCCACCAGTGGTTTTGTAAATGAGCAGTTCTTC
CATSGFVNEQFF
>-|-|TRBV6-2/TRBV6-3|TRBJ1-2
TGTGCCAGCAACGGGAACGGCTATGGCTACACCTTC
CASNGNGYGYTF
>once|TRBD1|TRBV6-6|TRBJ1-6
TGTGCCAGCACCCAGACAGGGAATTATTCACCCCTCCACTTT
CASTQTGNYSPLHF
>-|-|TRBV25-1|TRBJ2-7
TGTGCCAGCAGTCATGGAGGGGTATTCCAATTC
CASSHGGVFQF
>-|TRBD1|TRBV29-1|TRBJ1-2
TGCAGCGTTGAAGCCGCAGGGGGCGCGGGAGGCTACACCTTC
CSVEAAGGAGGYTF
>-|TRBD1|TRBV3-1|TRBJ1-1
TGTGCCAGCAGCCAAGGGACAGGGGGCGAAGCTTTCTTT
CASSQGTGGEAFF
>-|-|TRBV4-2|TRBJ1-2
TGTGCCAGCAGCCAAAATCTAGCCAGGTTGGGCCGGTACTATGGCTACACCTTC
CASSQNLARLGRYYGYTF
>-|-|TRBV12-3/TRBV12-4|TRBJ2-7
TGTGCCAGCAGTTCTGGGCTGCCGGGACAACACTACGAGCAGTACTTC
CASSSGLPGQHYEQYF
>-|-|TRBV7-3|TRBJ2-7
TGTGCCAGCAGCCCCAGGGGCAGGTACGAGCAGTACTTC
CASSPRGRYEQYF
>-|-|TRBV6-5|TRBJ1-1
TGTGCCAGCAGTTACTCGACGAGCAACCAGAACACTGAAGCTTTCTTT
CASSYSTSNQNTEAFF
>-|TRBD1|TRBV2|TRBJ1-5
TGTGCCAGCACCCCGGACAGGGGAAGGCAGCCCCAGCATTTT
CASTPDRGRQPQHF
>-|TRBD1|TRBV6-2/TRBV6-3|TRBJ2-1
TGTGCCAGCAGTCTGTCTGGGACAGGGCAGTTCTTC
CASSLSGTGQFF
>-|TRBD1|TRBV5-1|TRBJ1-2
TGCGCCAGCAGCCCAGGAGATAGGGACAGCTATGGCTACACCTTC
CASSPGDRDSYGYTF
>-|TRBD1|TRBV28|TRBJ1-2
TGTGCCAGCAGCCCCTTGTTTCGGGACAGGGATGGCTACACCTTC
CASSPLFRDRDGYTF
>few|-|TRBV24-1|TRBJ1-2
TGTGCCACCAGTGAAGCAGGCTATGGCTACACCTTC
CATSEAGYGYTF
>-|-|TRBV5-1|TRBJ2-6
TGCGCCAGCAGCTTGGGGGAGAACTCTGGGGCCAACGTCCTGACTTTC
CASSLGENSGANVLTF
>-|TRBD1|TRBV2|TRBJ2-7
TGTGCCAGCAGTGACAGGGGGCTGGGCGAGCAGTACTTC
CASSDRGLGEQYF
>-|TRBD2|TRBV12-3/TRBV12-4|TRBJ2-3
TGTGCCAGCAGTTCCTCCGGGACTATCCACAACACAGATACGCAGTATTTT
CASSSSGTIHNTDTQYF
>-|-|TRBV28|TRBJ2-7
TGTGCCAGCAGTTTCCCTAGGGGAGCCTCCTACGAGCAGTACTTC
CASSFPRGASYEQYF
>-|-|TRBV7-9|TRBJ2-1
TGTGCCAGCAGCTTAGTGGTATCGGATGAGCAGTTCTTC
CASSLVVSDEQFF
>-|-|TRBV20-1|TRBJ1-4
TGCAGTGCTAGAGGGGACGGAAATAATGAAAAACTGTTTTTT
CSARGDGNNEKLFF
>once|-|TRBV9|TRBJ2-5
TGTGCCAGCAGCCGCACAGGAGGTGAGGAGACCCAGTACTTC
CASSRTGGEETQYF
>-|-|TRBV19|TRBJ2-2
TGTGCCAGTAGTATGGGGAGACACACCGGGGAGCTGTTTTTT
CASSMGRHTGELFF
>-|-|TRBV12-5|TRBJ2-6
TGTGCTAGTGGTTTGGGGCAGGGGCTGATGGGGGCCAACGTCCTGACTTTC
CASGLGQGLMGANVLTF
>-|TRBD2|TRBV29-1|TRBJ2-2
TGCAGCGTCCTCGATAGCGGGGGGGACACCGGGGAGCTGTTTTTT
CSVLDSGGDTGELFF
>-|-|TRBV24-1|TRBJ2-4
TGTGCCACCAGTGAGGGAATTCCCCGGGACTTTGCCAAAAACATTCAGTACTTC
CATSEGIPRDFAKNIQYF
>-|TRBD1|TRBV7-2|TRBJ1-2
TGTGCCAGCAGCCCGGGGACAGCACTTTATGGCTACACCTTC
CASSPGTALYGYTF
>-|-|TRBV6-6|TRBJ1-1
TGTGCCAGCAGTTACGGGTACTCTGAAGCTTTCTTT
CASSYGYSEAFF
>once|-|TRBV7-6|TRBJ1-3
TGTGCCAGCAGCTTAGGGATGTTTCGGGCTCGGCGGGATGGAAACACCATATATTTT
CASSLGMFRARRDGNTIYF
>-|-|TRBV5-6|TRBJ2-1
TGTGCCAGCAGCTTTCCCAGGGGAAGCTACAATGAGCAGTTCTTC
CASSFPRGSYNEQFF
>few|-|TRBV7-2|TRBJ2-3
TGTGCCAGCACGGTTCCTAGCACAGATACGCAGTATTTT
CASTVPSTDTQYF
>-|TRBD2|TRBV20-1|TRBJ2-2
TGCAGTGCTAGAGCAAAGCGGGGTAACACCGGGGAGCTGTTTTTT
CSARAKRGNTGELFF
>-|TRBD2|TRBV19|TRBJ2-5
TGTGCCAGTAGTACCGCTAGCGGGGTCCAAGAGACCCAGTACTTC
CASSTASGVQETQYF
>-|-|TRBV5-1|TRBJ1-1
TGCGCCAGCAGCAACGCGGGGGGGTTGAACACTGAAGCTTTCTTT
CASSNAGGLNTEAFF
>-|-|TRBV11-3|TRBJ1-2
TGTGCCAGCAGCCTTAGCCAGACCGGCTATGGCTACACCTTC
CASSLSQTGYGYTF
>-|TRBD2|TRBV3-1|TRBJ2-3
TGTGCCAGCAACCCTAGCGGGGATACGCAGTATTTT
CASNPSGDTQYF
>-|-|TRBV15|TRBJ1-1
TGTGCCACACGCAAGGGGAGAGGAGAAGCTTTCTTT
CATRKGRGEAFF
>-|-|TRBV2|TRBJ1-2
TGTGCCAGCAGTGAAGCCACGGGTATCAACTATGGCTACACCTTC
CASSEATGINYGYTF
>-|-|TRBV6-2/TRBV6-3|TRBJ1-6
TGTGCCAGCAGTTTCGGAACGGGGGAGAGCAATAATTCACCCCTCCACTTT
CASSFGTGESNNSPLHF
>-|TRBD1|TRBV7-7|TRBJ2-1
TGTGCTAGCAGCCCAGACAGGGGTTACAATGAGCAGTTCTTC
CASSPDRGYNEQFF
>-|-|TRBV5-1|TRBJ1-1
TGCGCCAGCAGCTTAAATGCAGGGACTGAAGCTTTCTTT
CASSLNAGTEAFF
>-|-|TRBV18|TRBJ2-5
TGTGCCAGCTCAACGACAGTATCGTTAGAGACCCAGTACTTC
CASSTTVSLETQYF
>-|TRBD1|TRBV7-8|TRBJ1-4
TGTGCCAGCAGCGCGACAGGGGGAACTAATGAAAAACTGTTTTTT
CASSATGGTNEKLFF
>-|-|TRBV7-9|TRBJ2-3
TGTGCCAGCAGCTTTGACGCACATACGCAGTATTTT
CASSFDAHTQYF
>-|-|TRBV4-3|TRBJ1-6
TGCGCCAGCAGCCAAAACGCGGTTGGTAATTCACCCCTCCACTTT
CASSQNAVGNSPLHF
>few|-|TRBV12-3/TRBV12-4|TRBJ2-2
TGTGCCAGCAGTCCTGGACGGGACACCGGGGAGCTGTTTTTT
CASSPGRDTGELFF
>-|-|TRBV5-1|TRBJ2-7
TGCGCCAGCAGCTTGGTGGGGGCCGAGCAGTACTTC
CASSLVGAEQYF
>-|-|TRBV7-9|TRBJ2-4
TGTGCCAGCAGCTTAGGGCACGCTCCCGCACTAGCCAAAAACATTCAGTACTTC
CASSLGHAPALAKNIQYF
>-|-|TRBV6-6|TRBJ1-2
TGTGCCAGCAGTTACGGCCAGGACTATGGCTACACCTTC
CASSYGQDYGYTF
>-|-|TRBV2|TRBJ1-1
TGTGCCAGCAGCCTGCAACTTAGGAACACTGAAGCTTTCTTT
CASSLQLRNTEAFF
>-|TRBD2|TRBV6-1|TRBJ2-3
TGTGCCAGCAAAAGCGGGGGGTTGGGAGATACGCAGTATTTT
CASKSGGLGDTQYF